This TCR beta chain emerged from a study of T cells expressing NK-cell markers. TCRdb reprocessed the 5' RACE reads; each CDR3 protein has one entry and no DNA is given. Here the sample table reports 400,000 to 450,000 distinct CDR3 sequences. Per the germline V gene, CDR1 is SNHLY and CDR2 is FYNNEI. The CDR3 runs to 16 residues. Sequencing used blood T cells: a sorted CD56 or NKG2C T cell subset, CD4+ or CD8+ T cells, or bulk PBMC T cells (not recorded which). The receptor comes from a woman between 18 and 70 years old in good health. J is TRBJ2-1 and V is TRBV2; the D call from TCRdb, TRBD1, cannot be confirmed without DNA. This CDR3 reads CASSRDATLLYNEQFF.